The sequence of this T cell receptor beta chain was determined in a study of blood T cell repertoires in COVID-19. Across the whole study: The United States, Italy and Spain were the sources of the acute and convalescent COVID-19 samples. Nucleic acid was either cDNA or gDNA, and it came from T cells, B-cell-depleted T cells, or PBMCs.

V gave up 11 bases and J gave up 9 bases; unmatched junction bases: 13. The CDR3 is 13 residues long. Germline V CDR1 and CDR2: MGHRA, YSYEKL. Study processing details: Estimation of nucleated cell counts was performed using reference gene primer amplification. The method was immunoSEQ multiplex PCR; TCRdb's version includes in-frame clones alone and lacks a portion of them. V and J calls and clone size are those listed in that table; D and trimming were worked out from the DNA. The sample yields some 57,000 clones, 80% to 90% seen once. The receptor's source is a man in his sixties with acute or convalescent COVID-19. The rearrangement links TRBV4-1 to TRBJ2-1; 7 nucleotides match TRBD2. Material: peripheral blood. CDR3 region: CAVRGVTPREQFF. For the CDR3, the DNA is TGCGCCGTCCGGGGGGTCACCCCTCGTGAGCAGTTCTTC.